This T cell receptor beta chain was captured in a study of blood T cell repertoires in COVID-19. As for the study in general: The United States, Italy and Spain supplied acute and convalescent COVID-19 samples. In each case, the material was cDNA or gDNA derived from T cells, B-cell-depleted T cells, or PBMCs.

The ends lost 6 bases at V and 6 bases at J; junction bases unmatched: 3. CDR3 length: 13 residues. Germline CDR1 and CDR2: MNHEY and SVGAGI. Per the authors' pipeline: Quantification of nucleated cells was approximated via reference gene primer amplification. Assay used: immunoSEQ multiplex PCR; TCRdb lists only in-frame clones, some missing. V and J calls and clone size come straight from that table; D and trimming were deduced from the DNA. The sample contains about 97,000 clones, 75% to 90% of which appear only once. V usage is TRBV6-5 and J usage is TRBJ1-2; 11 nucleotides agree with TRBD1. The receptor's source is a human donor in a cohort sampled during active COVID-19. Sequencing input: peripheral blood. The CDR3 bases are TGTGCCAGCAGAGGACAGGGGGCAGATGGCTACACCTTC. This encodes CASRGQGADGYTF.